The sequence of this TCR beta chain was determined in a study of B cell selection in AIRE deficiency. Notes on the study in general: Patient Tconv and Treg cells showed healthy-like TCRBV usage, CDR3 length, diversity. Healthy Tconv contained about two fifths of shared healthy Treg sequences; only TCRbeta sequenced. Patient Tconv cells held roughly 33% of Treg sequences shared by healthy donors. Shared Treg sequences were biased toward short CDR3s with few non-templated nucleotide insertions.

In regard to this clone: Its antigen is currently unknown.

Regulatory T cells were sorted as CD4+CD25hiCD127low/negative cells. This table comes from immunoSEQ multiplex PCR, and its TCRdb copy is limited to in-frame clones, with some not included. The sample lists fewer than 3,000 clones; 60% to 85% were seen once. The CDR3 extends over 19 amino acids. J was trimmed by 0 bases and V by 5 bases; bases with no gene match: 8. CDR1 and CDR2 (germline): SGHAT, FQNNGV. Sequenced sample: Tregs sorted from PBMCs. V is TRBV11-2 and J is TRBJ2-6; 12 bases agree with TRBD2. The clonotype originates from a human donor with AIRE deficiency. The CDR3 region has the DNA TGTGCCAGCAGCGCTCGGACTAGCGGGATTTACTCTGGGGCCAACGTCCTGACTTTC. This encodes CASSARTSGIYSGANVLTF.